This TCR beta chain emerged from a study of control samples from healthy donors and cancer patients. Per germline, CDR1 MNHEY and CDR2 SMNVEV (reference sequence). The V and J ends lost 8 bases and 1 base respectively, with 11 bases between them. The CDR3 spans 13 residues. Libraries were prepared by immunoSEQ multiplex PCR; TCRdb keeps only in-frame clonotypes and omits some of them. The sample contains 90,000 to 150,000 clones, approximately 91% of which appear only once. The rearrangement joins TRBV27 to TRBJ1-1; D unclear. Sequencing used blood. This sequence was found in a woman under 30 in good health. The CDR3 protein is CASLGYRNTEAFF. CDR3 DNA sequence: TGTGCCAGCCTAGGGTACAGGAACACTGAAGCTTTCTTT.